These T cell receptor beta chains were read from a single sample in a study of blood T cell repertoires in COVID-19. Sequencing was performed with immunoSEQ multiplex PCR; in TCRdb, only in-frame clones are kept and a portion is missing. Of around 150,000 clones in the sample, roughly four fifths were seen once. Sequencing used PBMCs or T cells enriched from blood (not recorded which). Every receptor here comes from a woman aged 45 to 65 with acute COVID-19. Each CDR3 is given with its conserved first and last residue. D genes are given only for firm matches. The size of a clone is reported for some rows only, either as once, few or many, or as a class for expanded clones.

V gene	clone size	J gene	D gene	CDR3 DNA	CDR3 protein
TRBV9	-	TRBJ1-2	-	TGTGCCAGCAGCCACACAGGGTTCTCTCTGGGCTACACCTTC	CASSHTGFSLGYTF
TRBV5-8	-	TRBJ1-1	TRBD1	TGTGCCAGCAGCTTGATGGCAGGGGGAATCACTGAAGCTTTCTTT	CASSLMAGGITEAFF
TRBV19	-	TRBJ1-5	TRBD1	TGTGCCAGTAGTGAGGGACAGGGGGCGGGCAATCAGCCCCAGCATTTT	CASSEGQGAGNQPQHF
TRBV3-1/TRBV3-2	medium-sized	TRBJ2-1	TRBD2	TGTGCCAGCAGGCGAAGTACTAGCGGCTACAATGAGCAGTTCTTC	CASRRSTSGYNEQFF
TRBV5-4	once	TRBJ1-1	-	TGTGCCAGCAGCTTGAGGGGGGGCAGGAACACTGAAGCTTTCTTT	CASSLRGGRNTEAFF
TRBV5-1	-	TRBJ1-3	TRBD1	TGCGCCAGCAGCACGGGAGGGACAGGGGCTGGAAACACCATATATTTT	CASSTGGTGAGNTIYF
TRBV3-1/TRBV3-2	-	TRBJ1-3	-	TGTGCCAGCAGCCAAAGGGTCAGGGTGTCCGGAAACACCATATATTTT	CASSQRVRVSGNTIYF
TRBV5-5	-	TRBJ1-2	TRBD1	TGTGCCAGCAGCTTCGCCGGGACAGCTAACTATGGCTACACCTTC	CASSFAGTANYGYTF
TRBV7-2	-	TRBJ2-5	TRBD2	TGTGCCAGCAGCTCCGGACTAGGAAAAGAGACCCAGTACTTC	CASSSGLGKETQYF
TRBV18	-	TRBJ2-7	TRBD2	TGTGCCAGCTCACCGACTGGCGGGACTAGCGGATCCGAGCAGTACTTC	CASSPTGGTSGSEQYF
TRBV7-3	-	TRBJ2-3	-	TGTGCCAGCAGCTTATTGGGCGGGACTAGCACAGATACGCAGTATTTT	CASSLLGGTSTDTQYF
TRBV27	few	TRBJ1-1	-	TGTGCCAGCAGTTTATCGCGACTGGGGAGCGCTGAAGCTTTCTTT	CASSLSRLGSAEAFF
TRBV19	-	TRBJ1-1	TRBD1	TGTGCCAGTAGTCTCACATTTGGGACAGGGCCGAACACTGAAGCTTTCTTT	CASSLTFGTGPNTEAFF
TRBV9	few	TRBJ2-3	-	TGTGCCAGCAGCACCGAGGGCTTCGAGCTGTATTTT	CASSTEGFELYF
TRBV13	-	TRBJ2-7	-	TGTGCCAGCAGCCGGACTGGAGAGCAGTACTTC	CASSRTGEQYF
TRBV19	-	TRBJ2-1	TRBD2	TGTGCCAGTAGTATAGATCGCGGGAGCTACAATGAGCAGTTCTTC	CASSIDRGSYNEQFF
TRBV21-1	-	TRBJ2-6	-	TGTGCCAGCAGCAAAGAGCAGGGCCTCTCTGGGGCCAACGTCCTGACTTTC	CASSKEQGLSGANVLTF
TRBV4-3	-	TRBJ2-1	TRBD2	TGCGCCAGCAGCCAAGATCGCGCTAGCGGACCCGCCGATGAGCAGTTCTTC	CASSQDRASGPADEQFF
TRBV7-8	-	TRBJ1-1	-	TGTGCCAGCAGCTTAGCGCTTGGGGGGGGTACTGAAGCTTTCTTT	CASSLALGGGTEAFF
TRBV5-4	-	TRBJ1-3	TRBD1	TGTGCCAGCAGCTCCGGGACAGAGTCCCTATATTTT	CASSSGTESLYF
TRBV7-3	-	TRBJ2-2	-	TGTGCCAGCAGCTTAGAACCCGGGACATTTGTTACCGGGGAGCTGTTTTTT	CASSLEPGTFVTGELFF
TRBV5-6	-	TRBJ2-2	TRBD2	TGTGCCAGCAGCTTTAGCGGGGGCTCGAACACCGGGGAGCTGTTTTTT	CASSFSGGSNTGELFF
TRBV9	few	TRBJ2-7	TRBD2	TGTGCCAGCAGCCCTAGCGGGAGTGGGTTCGAGCAGTACTTC	CASSPSGSGFEQYF
TRBV4-1	-	TRBJ2-7	TRBD2	TGCGCCAGCAGCCAAGTGTTTGCTAGCGGCGCGGAGCAGTACTTC	CASSQVFASGAEQYF
TRBV12-3/TRBV12-4	-	TRBJ2-7	-	TGTGCCAGCAGTTTAATGGGCCACGAGCAGTACTTC	CASSLMGHEQYF
TRBV3-1/TRBV3-2	-	TRBJ2-7	-	TGTGCCAGCAGCCAAGGTAGCTCCTACGAGCAGTACTTC	CASSQGSSYEQYF
TRBV6-5	once	TRBJ1-2	-	TGTGCCAGCAGTTACTACGGGGGTGTCTATGGCTACACCTTC	CASSYYGGVYGYTF
TRBV19	-	TRBJ1-1	TRBD1	TGTGCCAGTACCAGAGACAGGGTGGACACTGAAGCTTTCTTT	CASTRDRVDTEAFF
TRBV29-1	-	TRBJ1-2	TRBD1	TGCAGCGTTGGGACAGGGGAAATCTATGGCTACACCTTC	CSVGTGEIYGYTF
TRBV5-8	-	TRBJ2-4	-	TGTGCCAGCAGCCCTGGACAGTTAGCCAAAAACATTCAGTACTTC	CASSPGQLAKNIQYF
TRBV30	-	TRBJ1-2	TRBD1	TGTGCCTGGAGTGTTGACGGGACAGAGAATAACTATGGCTACACCTTC	CAWSVDGTENNYGYTF
TRBV5-1	-	TRBJ2-7	-	TGCGCCAGCAGCTTCTTGGGCGACGAGCAGTACTTC	CASSFLGDEQYF
TRBV29-1	-	TRBJ2-1	-	TGCAGCGTTGGGTTGGGAGCGTTCTCCTACAATGAGCAGTTCTTC	CSVGLGAFSYNEQFF
TRBV5-5	-	TRBJ2-7	-	TGTGCCAGCAGCTTGGGAGGGTACACTTCCTACGAGCAGTACTTC	CASSLGGYTSYEQYF
TRBV11-2	-	TRBJ2-7	-	TGTGCCAGCAGCTTAACCAACGGCGGCAGGGGAAAGTCCTACGAGCAGTACTTC	CASSLTNGGRGKSYEQYF
TRBV6-5	-	TRBJ2-7	-	TGTGCCAGCAGTTCCGCTTCCGGGCGGGATACCTACGAGCAGTACTTC	CASSSASGRDTYEQYF
TRBV9	-	TRBJ2-5	-	TGTGCCAGCAGCGTAGGGCAACAAGAGACCCAGTACTTC	CASSVGQQETQYF
TRBV18	-	TRBJ2-7	-	TGTGCCAGCTCATCAAAGGCCGGGGGCGGGAGTTCCGAGCAGTACTTC	CASSSKAGGGSSEQYF